This TCR beta chain was identified in a study of shared clonotypes between healthy human individuals (dated by TCRdb to the early 2020s). Regarding the research as a whole: The cohort comprised a couple of women and three men aged 18 to 49 years. Per donor, three plates each were used for CD4 naive and CD4 memory, two for CD8 naive, and one for CD8 memory. The study deeply sequenced blood TCR repertoires of about 5 healthy adults to estimate repertoire size and the extent of clonotype sharing between individuals. Different laboratories and diverse techniques were used to prepare libraries and sequence TCR repertoires, to increase sequencing depth and limit assay-specific biases. Leukapheresis yielded between about 0.85 and 9.5 billion PBMCs per donor. The paper's findings and limits, for the study overall: The small number of donors limited the genetic and exposure-history diversity represented. Larger estimated clonotype richness was generally found for naive subsets than for memory subsets. Higher generation probabilities were observed for clonotypes shared by all four sorted-subset donors than for non-shared clonotypes. Sampling was restricted to blood, and TCR repertoires in tissues likely differ from the TCR repertoires found in blood. Even with the large sequencing depth, rarefaction of the sorted-subset datasets indicated that sequencing was incomplete. Pairwise subsampling led to the expectation that sequencing depth would affect the degree of clonotype sharing among donors. Across four donors, approximately 4.6% of naive CD4, roughly 3.5% of naive CD8, around 2.5% of memory CD4, and roughly 0.41% of memory CD8 clonotypes were shared.

A note on this clone: Its antigen specificity is not known. Base qualities are not at hand, and no much larger clone is one base apart.

TCR CDR3 regions were amplified from genomic DNA by multiplex PCR using the deep immunoSEQ assay. Genomic DNA extracted from each cell subset was distributed evenly over all wells of several immunoSEQ 96-well plates, and each plate served as one replicate. Each replicate PCR for sorted subsets received approximately 200 ng genomic DNA, equal to roughly 33,000 T cell genomes. Purified libraries were quantified with a Qubit 3.0 fluorometer, sized on a Bioanalyzer 2100, and re-quantified with the KAPA Library Quantification kit. Every immunoSEQ 96-well plate was sequenced on a separate single-read 150-cycle Illumina NextSeq 550 flow cell. The authors' analysis ran thus. Because the immunoSEQ output held only junctional sequences and lacked quality scores, the filtering could not match the filtering applied to full-length reads. To assign V/J genes and CDR3, sequences were annotated using PyIR, a Python wrapper for IgBLAST v1.9, with IMGT germline references. Reads with weak V/J assignments (E-value above 1e-6), missing CDR3, stop codons, out-of-frame junctions, or ambiguous translated residues were removed. V3J clonotypes were defined by identical inferred V gene, J gene, and CDR3 amino acid sequence. The percentage overlap between two repertoires was calculated by dividing the number of shared unique clonotypes by the size of the smaller repertoire. Repertoire richness was assessed with RTK rarefaction, the Chao1 estimator, and Recon v2.1 estimates of unobserved clonotypes. Generation probabilities for all TCRbeta clonotypes obtained by the gDNA method from a handful of donors were computed using OLGA. TCRdb took over this immuneACCESS table, retaining in-frame rearrangements with V and J assigned. Such tables are incomplete; in checked studies, under half of the missing clones stem from an unresolved V gene, and the remainder is unexplained. The V and J calls and clone size were taken over from that table, and D and trimming were inferred from the DNA. This sample has under 650,000 clones in its table, and 90% to 97% of those were observed once. In total, the top ten clones hold approximately 0.06% of the sample.

Via the germline V gene, CDR1 is ENHRY and CDR2 SYGVKD. The CDR3 runs 17 residues from the cysteine to the phenylalanine. Here the CDR3 DNA is all that survives: 51 bases in frame from base 1. Ends trimmed: V by 3 bases, J by 0 bases; bases unmatched to a gene: 10. The donors were healthy, HIV-negative adults who had no recently reported acute infections or vaccinations. All donors were Caucasian adults living in Nashville, Tennessee, USA. CD4+ T cells were enriched by magnetic negative selection; naive cells were then positively selected on CD45RA, and the negative fraction formed the memory subset. Blood was obtained by leukapheresis, after which PBMCs were separated by Ficoll-Histopaque density gradient centrifugation and cryopreserved in liquid nitrogen vapor phase. Analytical flow cytometry was used to check the purity and quantity of every magnetically sorted T cell population. From each sorted fraction, genomic DNA was isolated and quantified by UV absorbance on a Nanodrop 2000c.

What was sequenced was naive CD4+ T cells sorted from blood. The cell subset or site label on this specimen signifies: CD45RA+ positively selected. The chain employs TRBV10-3 and TRBJ2-7; the junction holds 8 bases that match TRBD2. The receptor's source is a woman aged 30 to 39 in good health. CDR3 protein: CAISDPLADRSSYEQYF. The DNA sequence is given as TGTGCCATCAGTGACCCACTAGCGGACCGGAGCTCCTACGAGCAGTACTTC.